One sample yielded the 5 T cell receptor beta chains listed below, sequenced in a study of PD-1 blockade in classical Hodgkin lymphoma. Each of the patients experienced relapse following autologous stem cell transplantation, and their brentuximab vedotin exposure differed. Profiling relied on immunoSEQ multiplex PCR, and the TCRdb table lists in-frame clones only, not all of them. The repertoire has 25,000 to 40,000 clones, 82% of them found once; the top ten carry 32%. This specimen was peripheral blood mononuclear cells (PBMCs), taken at baseline. These receptors were taken from a human donor with classical Hodgkin lymphoma.

V gene TRBV7-2 combines with J gene TRBJ2-1; D remains ambiguous. Trimming stripped 2 bases from V and 8 bases from J, with 13 bases between. CDR1 SGHTA and CDR2 FQGNSA come from the germline V gene. The CDR3 spans 14 residues. The CDR3 nucleotides read TGTGCCAGCAGCTTAAGTTTTCTTTCCTATGAGCAGTTCTTC. Its translation: CASSLSFLSYEQFF. The full variable domain, completed using reference TRBV7-2 and TRBJ2-1, is GAGVSQSPSNKVTEKGKDVELRCDPISGHTALYWYRQSLGQGLEFLIYFQGNSAPDKSGLPSDRFSAERTGGSVSTLTIQRTQQEDSAVYLCASSLSFLSYEQFFGPGTRLTVL.

The V and J genes are TRBV5-1 and TRBJ2-5; possibly TRBD2 for D (6 bases). The J call could be wrong; TRBJ2-7 is a better fit for the DNA end. Germline V gene lookup returns CDR1 SGHRS and CDR2 YFSETQ. The CDR3 sequence is 15 residues long. CDR3 region: CASSLAGEGIYEQYF. DNA of the CDR3: TGCGCCAGCAGCTTGGCGGGGGAAGGGATCTACGAGCAGTACTTC.

The rearrangement uses TRBV6-1 and TRBJ2-5; the match to TRBD1 covers 7 bases. The CDR3 is 15 amino acids. The trim removed 5 bases at V and 2 bases at J, leaving 8 bases unmatched. From germline, CDR1 is MNHNS and CDR2 SASEGT. The CDR3 region is CASSFEGAGQETQYF. The CDR3, as DNA: TGTGCCAGCAGTTTTGAGGGGGCCGGGCAAGAGACCCAGTACTTC.

The V gene is TRBV19, the J gene TRBJ2-7, with D maybe TRBD1 (6 bases). Trimming left V 4 bases short and J 5 bases short, with 15 bases between. This CDR3 has 14 amino acids. Germline loops: CDR1 LNHDA, CDR2 SQIVND (reference sequence). The CDR3: CASSTTGTPNEQYF. The CDR3 coding sequence is TGTGCCAGTAGTACAACCGGGACACCGAACGAGCAGTACTTC.

The chain joins TRBV19 to TRBJ1-6; TRBD1 is a possible D gene (5 bases). V lost 5 bases, J lost 7 bases, and 27 bases lay in between. Germline V gene lookup returns CDR1 LNHDA and CDR2 SQIVND (reference sequence). This CDR3 has 19 amino acids. As DNA, the CDR3 is TGTGCCAGTAGTCACCGAGGGATACAGGCCCCCTGGGAAAATTCACCCCTCCACTTT. Translating it yields CASSHRGIQAPWENSPLHF.